The rows below give T cell receptor beta chains drawn from one sample of a study of blood T cell repertoires in COVID-19. Some clones are missing from TCRdb's copy, which holds only in-frame ones; the method was immunoSEQ multiplex PCR. Found here are around 150,000 clones, 80% to 90% of them singletons; the top ten hold 10%. Material for sequencing was peripheral blood. The receptors were gathered from a man between 60 and 75 years old with active or convalescent COVID-19. CDR3s include the opening cysteine and the closing phenylalanine or tryptophan. The D gene is left open where the match is weak. The listing skips clone size in some rows; elsewhere it reads once, few, many or a size class.

cdr3_length,d_call,clone_size,v_call,j_call,cdr3_nt,cdr3_aa
18,TRBD2,-,TRBV6-1,TRBJ2-1,TGTGCCAGCAGTGAACAACCCCCGTCTAGCGGCTTCTACAATGAGCAGTTCTTC,CASSEQPPSSGFYNEQFF
19,TRBD2,-,TRBV7-8,TRBJ2-2,TGTGCCAGCAGCCTTATAGGACTAGCGGGAGCTGGCGGCACCGGGGAGCTGTTTTTT,CASSLIGLAGAGGTGELFF
13,-,-,TRBV9,TRBJ2-7,TGTGCCAGCAGCCGTCGAGCTTTTTGCGAGCAGTACTTC,CASSRRAFCEQYF
15,TRBD1,once,TRBV19,TRBJ2-4,TGTGCCAGTAGTATTGAGGTCAGGGGGCGAAACATTCAGTACTTC,CASSIEVRGRNIQYF
17,-,-,TRBV7-6,TRBJ2-5,TGTGCCAGCAGCTTAGGGTTGCGGGGGCTGACCTGGGAGACCCAGTACTTC,CASSLGLRGLTWETQYF
15,TRBD1,-,TRBV27,TRBJ1-3,TGTGCCAGCAGTTTGACAGGGGGCTCAGGAAACACCATATATTTT,CASSLTGGSGNTIYF
15,TRBD1,-,TRBV5-1,TRBJ2-5,TGCGCCAGCATCCCAGCAACAGGGGGTGCAGAGACCCAGTACTTC,CASIPATGGAETQYF
15,-,once,TRBV3-1/TRBV3-2,TRBJ2-1,TGTGCCAGCAGCCAAGGACAGGCCCCCTACAATGAGCAGTTCTTC,CASSQGQAPYNEQFF
15,-,-,TRBV11-3,TRBJ2-3,TGTGCCAGCAGCATAGGACAGTTCAGCACAGATACGCAGTATTTT,CASSIGQFSTDTQYF
14,TRBD1,-,TRBV28,TRBJ1-1,TGTGCCAGCGCGACTCCCGGGACAGGAAGAAAAGCTTTCTTT,CASATPGTGRKAFF
15,-,-,TRBV5-1,TRBJ2-7,TGCGCCAGCAGCATACGATCAGGGTCCTCCTACGAGCAGTACTTC,CASSIRSGSSYEQYF
15,TRBD1,-,TRBV4-1,TRBJ2-7,TGCGCCAGCAGCCACCCGGGACAGGGACTCTACGAGCAGTACTTC,CASSHPGQGLYEQYF
12,-,-,TRBV6-5,TRBJ2-1,TGTGCCAGCAGTTACGGGCCCAATCAGCAGTTCTTC,CASSYGPNQQFF
16,TRBD2,-,TRBV2,TRBJ2-7,TGTGCCAGCAGTGAAGCGGGGCGGGGGACCTCCTACGAGCAGTACTTC,CASSEAGRGTSYEQYF
14,TRBD1,once,TRBV5-6,TRBJ2-7,TGTGCCAGCAGCTTGGGGGACAGACCCTACGAGCAGTACTTC,CASSLGDRPYEQYF
12,-,-,TRBV28,TRBJ1-4,TGTGCCCTCGGGCCTGCGGGGGAAAAACTGTTTTTT,CALGPAGEKLFF